The rows below give T cell receptor beta chains drawn from one sample of a study of T-cell memory formation after mild COVID-19. MiXCR, applied by TCRdb to the 5' RACE reads, yields one record per CDR3 protein. Here the sample spans 350,000 to 400,000 distinct CDR3 sequences, roughly 20% being singletons. Sequences were obtained from PBMCs or a T cell subset sorted from them (not recorded which). The receptors shown here come from an adult woman who had mild COVID-19 (a few samples of this study predate the infection). Cell type and time point are not known. CDR3s include the opening cysteine and the closing phenylalanine or tryptophan. Each record gives: V gene, J gene, D gene, clone size, CDR3 protein, CDR3 DNA. D genes are given only for firm matches. Clone size is not always given. Where it is, it says once, few, many or a class for expanded clones.

TRBV18	TRBJ2-1	-	few	CASSPQYNEQFF	TGTGCCAGCTCACCACAATACAATGAGCAGTTCTTC
TRBV3-1	TRBJ2-7	-	-	CASSQDNVQGWYEQYF	TGTGCCAGCAGCCAAGACAACGTCCAGGGGTGGTACGAGCAGTACTTC
TRBV5-6	TRBJ1-5	-	-	CASSLGARGDQPQHF	TGTGCCAGCAGCTTAGGGGCCCGGGGAGATCAGCCCCAGCATTTT
TRBV21-1	TRBJ1-2	-	few	CASREGWVYGYTF	TGTGCCAGTAGAGAAGGCTGGGTCTATGGCTACACCTTC
TRBV4-1	TRBJ2-3	TRBD2	-	CASSQLAAVTDTQYF	TGCGCCAGCAGCCAACTAGCGGCGGTCACAGATACGCAGTATTTT
TRBV6-2/TRBV6-3	TRBJ2-7	TRBD2	-	CASSQTSGSSYEQYF	TGTGCCAGCAGTCAGACTAGCGGGAGCTCCTACGAGCAGTACTTC
TRBV2	TRBJ2-1	TRBD1	-	CASSGQGAVYEQFF	TGTGCCAGCAGTGGACAGGGGGCGGTCTATGAGCAGTTCTTC
TRBV4-3	TRBJ2-1	TRBD2	many	CASSQGAGTRGYNEQFF	TGCGCCAGCAGCCAAGGGGCCGGGACTAGGGGGTACAATGAGCAGTTCTTC
TRBV15	TRBJ2-1	TRBD1	-	CATSGDSSAEQFF	TGTGCCACCAGCGGGGACAGCTCGGCGGAGCAGTTCTTC
TRBV9	TRBJ2-5	-	-	CASSVRGQGETQYF	TGTGCCAGCAGCGTCCGGGGTCAGGGAGAGACCCAGTACTTC
TRBV5-1	TRBJ1-6	-	few	CASSSTERQGWNSPLHF	TGCGCCAGCAGCTCCACCGAACGACAAGGTTGGAATTCACCCCTCCACTTT
TRBV5-1	TRBJ2-3	-	-	CASSPRMSVPSTDTQYF	TGCGCCAGCAGCCCGAGGATGAGCGTGCCGAGCACAGATACGCAGTATTTT
TRBV20-1	TRBJ2-1	-	many	CSASDGKTNEQFF	TGCAGTGCTAGTGACGGAAAAACGAATGAGCAGTTCTTC
TRBV6-5	TRBJ1-1	-	-	CASSYSSAGEAFF	TGTGCCAGCAGTTACTCGTCGGCAGGTGAAGCTTTCTTT
TRBV3-1	TRBJ2-7	-	-	CASSQDPGLPTYEQYF	TGTGCCAGCAGCCAAGATCCCGGACTACCTACCTACGAGCAGTACTTC
TRBV18	TRBJ2-1	TRBD2	-	CASSPWTSGSIEQFF	TGTGCCAGCTCACCCTGGACTAGCGGGAGTATTGAGCAGTTCTTC
TRBV11-2	TRBJ2-3	-	-	CASSPKGGDGDTQYF	TGTGCCAGCAGCCCAAAAGGGGGGGATGGAGATACGCAGTATTTT
TRBV9	TRBJ2-1	-	-	CASSVVSGRYNEQFF	TGTGCCAGCAGCGTAGTCAGCGGCCGATACAATGAGCAGTTCTTC
TRBV10-3	TRBJ2-1	TRBD1	many	CAISVDRGQSEQFF	TGTGCCATCAGTGTGGACAGGGGGCAATCTGAGCAGTTCTTC
TRBV7-9	TRBJ2-1	TRBD2	few	CASSLGTSGGYQSYNEQFF	TGTGCCAGCAGCTTAGGGACTAGCGGGGGGTACCAGTCCTACAATGAGCAGTTCTTC
TRBV20-1	TRBJ2-1	TRBD2	-	CSATAPRLAISYNEQFF	TGCAGTGCAACCGCCCCCCGACTAGCGATCTCCTACAATGAGCAGTTCTTC
TRBV7-9	TRBJ1-1	-	few	CASSLDTLVTEAFF	TGTGCCAGCAGCTTGGATACGTTGGTCACTGAAGCTTTCTTT
TRBV10-3	TRBJ1-2	-	-	CAIRGAGAVYGYTF	TGTGCCATCAGGGGCGCGGGGGCAGTCTATGGCTACACCTTC
TRBV5-1	TRBJ2-7	-	few	CASSPTLYTYEQYF	TGCGCCAGCAGCCCCACCCTCTATACCTACGAGCAGTACTTC
TRBV20-1	TRBJ1-6	TRBD1	-	CSARPWDRGPSPLHF	TGCAGTGCTAGACCTTGGGACAGGGGGCCCTCACCCCTCCACTTT
TRBV7-9	TRBJ1-1	-	few	CASSPVGYTEAFF	TGTGCCAGCAGCCCGGTGGGTTACACTGAAGCTTTCTTT
TRBV14	TRBJ2-3	-	-	CASSPLAGFDTDTQYF	TGTGCCAGCAGTCCCTTAGCTGGATTCGACACAGATACGCAGTATTTT
TRBV12-3/TRBV12-4	TRBJ2-3	TRBD2	few	CATKLAGLTDTQYF	TGTGCCACAAAACTAGCGGGACTTACAGATACGCAGTATTTT
TRBV15	TRBJ2-7	TRBD2	few	CATSSPTSGRTEQYF	TGTGCCACCAGTTCCCCGACTAGCGGGAGGACCGAGCAGTACTTC
TRBV15	TRBJ2-4	-	few	CATSREGGQKNIQYF	TGTGCCACCAGCAGAGAGGGCGGCCAGAAAAACATTCAGTACTTC
TRBV9	TRBJ1-1	TRBD1	-	CASSPPGGQAQNTEAFF	TGTGCCAGCAGCCCCCCTGGGGGACAGGCGCAGAACACTGAAGCTTTCTTT
TRBV7-9	TRBJ2-6	-	few	CATRPLASGANVLTF	TGTGCCACCCGCCCTCTGGCGTCTGGGGCCAACGTCCTGACTTTC
TRBV28	TRBJ2-3	TRBD2	-	CASIAGGTQYF	TGTGCCAGCATCGCGGGGGGAACGCAGTATTTT
TRBV7-2	TRBJ2-7	-	few	CASSLDPGGDYEQYF	TGTGCCAGCAGCTTAGATCCGGGTGGGGACTACGAGCAGTACTTC
TRBV7-2	TRBJ2-5	TRBD2	-	CASSPRVAGGQETQYF	TGTGCCAGCAGCCCCCGCGTAGCGGGAGGACAAGAGACCCAGTACTTC
TRBV5-1	TRBJ2-1	-	few	CASSSDIGSYNEQFF	TGCGCCAGCAGCTCGGACATCGGCTCCTACAATGAGCAGTTCTTC
TRBV6-4	TRBJ1-1	-	-	CASSGRRAPHNTEAFF	TGTGCCAGCAGTGGCAGGCGGGCCCCTCACAACACTGAAGCTTTCTTT
TRBV7-6	TRBJ2-2	-	few	CASSFEGPNTGELFF	TGTGCCAGCAGCTTCGAGGGACCGAACACCGGGGAGCTGTTTTTT
TRBV7-9	TRBJ1-4	-	-	CASSSTAVSSGRKLFF	TGTGCCAGCAGCTCCACGGCGGTCAGCTCCGGTCGAAAACTGTTTTTT
TRBV3-1	TRBJ2-5	TRBD1	few	CASSRGQDGYQETQYF	TGTGCCAGCAGCCGTGGACAGGATGGGTACCAAGAGACCCAGTACTTC
TRBV12-3/TRBV12-4	TRBJ1-2	-	-	CASSFFQTSNYGYTF	TGTGCCAGCAGTTTTTTCCAGACGTCTAACTATGGCTACACCTTC
TRBV7-3	TRBJ2-7	TRBD1	-	CASSRGTGPRDEQYF	TGTGCCAGCAGCCGAGGGACAGGGCCTAGGGACGAGCAGTACTTC
TRBV7-6	TRBJ1-5	-	-	CASTPVQPQHF	TGTGCCAGCACCCCCGTCCAGCCCCAGCATTTT
TRBV9	TRBJ1-3	-	-	CASSREAGVGNTIYF	TGTGCCAGCAGCCGAGAGGCAGGGGTCGGAAACACCATATATTTT
TRBV10-3	TRBJ1-5	TRBD1	many	CAISPGQGDQPQHF	TGTGCCATCAGTCCCGGACAGGGTGATCAGCCCCAGCATTTT
TRBV9	TRBJ2-3	-	few	CASSVDSSTDTQYF	TGTGCCAGCAGCGTAGACAGTAGCACAGATACGCAGTATTTT
TRBV6-1	TRBJ1-5	-	-	CASSEAGTVYNQPQHF	TGTGCCAGCAGTGAAGCGGGGACGGTTTACAATCAGCCCCAGCATTTT
TRBV29-1	TRBJ2-7	-	-	CSVAPDVYEQYF	TGCAGCGTCGCCCCTGACGTCTACGAGCAGTACTTC